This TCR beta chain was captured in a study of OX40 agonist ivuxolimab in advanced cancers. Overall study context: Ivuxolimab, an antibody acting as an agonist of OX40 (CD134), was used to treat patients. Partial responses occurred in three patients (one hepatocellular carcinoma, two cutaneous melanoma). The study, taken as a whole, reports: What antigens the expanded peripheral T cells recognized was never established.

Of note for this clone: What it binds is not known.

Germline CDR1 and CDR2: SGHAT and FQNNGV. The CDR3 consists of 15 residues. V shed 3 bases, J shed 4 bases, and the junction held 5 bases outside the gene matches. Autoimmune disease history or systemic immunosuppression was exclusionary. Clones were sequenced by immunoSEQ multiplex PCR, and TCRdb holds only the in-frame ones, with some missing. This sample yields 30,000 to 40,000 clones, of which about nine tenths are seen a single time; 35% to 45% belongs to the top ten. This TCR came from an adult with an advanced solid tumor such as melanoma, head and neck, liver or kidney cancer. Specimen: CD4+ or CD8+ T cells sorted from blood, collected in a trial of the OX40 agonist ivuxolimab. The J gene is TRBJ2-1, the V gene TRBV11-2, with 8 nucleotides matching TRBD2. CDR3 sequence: CASSFYSGGYNEQFF. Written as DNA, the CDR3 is TGTGCCAGCAGCTTTTACAGCGGGGGTTACAATGAGCAGTTCTTC.